Each of the 15 T cell receptor beta chains below was sequenced from the same sample in a study of blood T cell repertoires in COVID-19 (dated by TCRdb to about 2020). The library relied on the immunoSEQ multiplex PCR assay. What TCRdb holds here is the immuneACCESS table cut down to in-frame rearrangements. Part of the clones is not present; checked against another copy, under half of the missing clones reflect an unresolved V gene, and the others are unexplained. The sample data list under 200,000 clones, and 70% to 90% of these were observed just once. The ten largest clones capture roughly 5.6% of the sample. The sequencing input was peripheral blood. Every receptor here comes from a man in his forties with active or convalescent COVID-19.

This sequence joins TRBV12-3 or TRBV12-4 and TRBJ1-1; D is unresolved. CDR3 length: 13 amino acids. V lost 5 bases to trimming and J lost 1 base, with 8 bases between them. In DNA, the CDR3 is TGTGCCAGCAGTATTTACGGGAACACTGAAGCTTTCTTT. Protein sequence: CASSIYGNTEAFF.

This chain connects TRBV29-1 to TRBJ2-3; D not certain. The CDR3 has 12 residues. Germline V CDR1 and CDR2: SQVTM, ANQGSEA. V was trimmed by 3 bases and J by 0 bases, leaving 4 bases between them. The CDR3 sequence: CSVDGSTDTQYF. The CDR3 region has the DNA TGCAGCGTTGACGGGAGCACAGATACGCAGTATTTT.

This chain connects TRBV4-2 to TRBJ1-5; possible D gene TRBD1, 5 bases. The CDR3 contains 13 residues. V was cut by 4 bases and J by 5 bases, with 9 bases left in between. Germline CDR1 is LGHNA and CDR2 is YNFKEQ. As DNA, the CDR3 is TGTGCCAGCAGCCTCTCCAGGGATCAGCCCCAGCATTTT. Protein sequence: CASSLSRDQPQHF.

This clone was counted once. V gene TRBV20-1 combines with J gene TRBJ2-1; D call uncertain. Germline CDR1 reads DFQATT; CDR2 reads SNEGSKA (reference sequence). The V and J ends lost 3 bases and 6 bases respectively, with 12 bases between them. The CDR3 covers 13 residues. The CDR3 reads CSASRPSSNEQFF. Here the CDR3 DNA reads TGCAGTGCTAGTCGTCCCAGTTCCAATGAGCAGTTCTTC.

The genes are TRBV7-2 and TRBJ1-6; D ambiguous. Germline loops: CDR1 SGHTA, CDR2 FQGNSA. Trimming shortened V by 8 bases and J by 6 bases, and 14 bases separated the two germline ends. The CDR3 is 14 amino acids. DNA for the CDR3: TGTGCCAGCCGAAACCCGACACTTAATTCACCCCTCCACTTT. Translated: CASRNPTLNSPLHF. Complete variable domain (other parts from reference TRBV7-2 and TRBJ1-6): GAGVSQSPSNKVTEKGKDVELRCDPISGHTALYWYRQSLGQGLEFLIYFQGNSAPDKSGLPSDRFSAERTGGSVSTLTIQRTQQEDSAVYLCASRNPTLNSPLHFGNGTRLTVT.

This sequence joins TRBV7-9 and TRBJ2-1; maybe TRBD2 (6 bases). V shed 4 bases and J shed 5 bases, with 21 bases lying between them. The CDR3 runs to 17 residues. Germline V gene sequence: CDR1 SEHNR, CDR2 FQNEAQ (reference sequence). This chain's CDR3 is CASSSPPSGSINNEQFF. CDR3 nucleotides: TGTGCCAGCAGCTCCCCCCCAAGCGGGTCCATAAACAATGAGCAGTTCTTC.

This clone was recorded a few times. V and J are TRBV7-9 and TRBJ2-2; 7 nucleotides match TRBD2. The CDR3 runs 13 residues. Per the germline V gene, CDR1 is SEHNR and CDR2 is FQNEAQ (reference sequence). V was clipped by 5 bases and J by 7 bases; unmatched bases: 4. This CDR3 is CASSREAYGELFF. In DNA form, the CDR3 reads TGTGCCAGCAGCCGGGAGGCTTACGGGGAGCTGTTTTTT.

As DNA, the CDR3 is TGTGCCACCAGTGCCGTGTCCCCTAGCGGGAGATCCTACAATGAGCAGTTCTTC. This codes for CATSAVSPSGRSYNEQFF. This rearrangement joins TRBV24-1 to TRBJ2-1; 10 bases line up with TRBD2. Losses at the gene ends were 5 bases for V and 1 base for J; bases not matched to a gene: 10. From germline, CDR1 is KGHDR and CDR2 SFDVKD. The CDR3 consists of 18 residues.

The chain uses TRBV10-3 and TRBJ2-2, with 9 bases fitting TRBD2. The junction had 5 bases not matched to a gene; V was cut back by 7 bases and J by 5 bases. The CDR3 is made up of 14 amino acids. CDR1 is ENHRY, CDR2 SYGVKD, per germline. CDR3 protein: CAIKREDVTGELFF. The CDR3 bases are TGTGCCATCAAGCGGGAGGATGTTACCGGGGAGCTGTTTTTT.

The chain combines TRBV2 with TRBJ1-3, with D possibly being TRBD1 (6 bases). Looked up from germline, CDR1 is SNHLY and CDR2 is FYNNEI. Trimming cost V 2 bases and J 11 bases, with 22 bases left between them. The CDR3 has 16 amino acids. CDR3 sequence: CASSEREGQGRGPIYF. The CDR3 nucleotides are TGTGCCAGCAGTGAACGGGAGGGCCAGGGGCGAGGTCCCATATATTTT.

The J gene is TRBJ2-7, the V gene TRBV9; possibly TRBD1 for D (5 bases). The CDR3 consists of 13 residues. Trimming removed 3 bases from V and 8 bases from J, with 15 bases in between. The germline gives CDR1 SGDLS, CDR2 YYNGEE. The CDR3 DNA follows: TGTGCCAGCAGCGGGAGACAGTCCCACCAGCAGTACTTC. It encodes CASSGRQSHQQYF.

The chain carries TRBV5-6 and TRBJ2-7; D is unresolved. V was cut by 4 bases and J by 0 bases, with 14 bases left in between. Germline V gives CDR1 SGHDT, CDR2 YYEEEE. There are 15 residues in the CDR3. CDR3 coding DNA: TGTGCCAGCAGCCCCATCCCCAGTAACTCCTACGAGCAGTACTTC. Protein product: CASSPIPSNSYEQYF.

This clone appeared a single time. This chain joins TRBV5-1 and TRBJ2-3, with 9 positions matching TRBD2. The CDR3 is 15 residues long. J gave up 7 bases and V 2 bases, and 8 bases lay outside the gene matches. Germline lookup yields CDR1 SGHRS and CDR2 YFSETQ. DNA of the CDR3: TGCGCCAGCAGCTTTCAAGGCGGGGGGGCCAATACGCAGTATTTT. This translates into CASSFQGGGANTQYF.

This clone was counted only a few times. The CDR3, as DNA: TGCGCCAGCAGCTTGGGACAGGGGGTCGCGCTGGAGACCCAGTACTTC. It translates to CASSLGQGVALETQYF. This chain joins TRBV5-1 and TRBJ2-5, with 9 nucleotides matching TRBD1. V lost 0 bases to trimming and J lost 5 bases; unmatched junction nucleotides: 8. CDR3 length: 16 amino acids. Germline-derived CDR1 and CDR2 are SGHRS and YFSETQ. The full variable domain, with the rest looked up from reference TRBV5-1 and TRBJ2-5, is KAGVTQTPRYLIKTRGQQVTLSCSPISGHRSVSWYQQTPGQGLQFLFEYFSETQRNKGNFPGRFSGRQFSNSRSEMNVSTLELGDSALYLCASSLGQGVALETQYFGPGTRLLVL.

V is TRBV21-1 and J is TRBJ1-3; the D segment call TRBD1 is taken from the table without a DNA check. TRBV21-1 is labeled a pseudogene. The CDR3 is 14 amino acids. The CDR3 DNA is TGTGCCAGCATCACCAGGGATAGTGGAAACACCATATATTTT. Amino acid sequence: CASITRDSGNTIYF.